This T cell receptor beta chain derives from a study of cytomegalovirus exposure and HLA in healthy donors. Study-wide results and limits: An analysis that came later showed most CMV-associated TCR beta chains appearing HLA-restricted. In a later analysis, a genetic analysis reported fewer productive-TCR N-insertions in an Asian-associated ancestry cluster than the cohort average.

This clone was observed a few times. Its antigen is currently unknown. The CDR3 spans 13 residues. Germline-derived CDR1 and CDR2 are MNHEY and SMNVEV (reference sequence). V was shortened by 9 bases and J by 4 bases, with 14 bases between the two germline ends. The PCR ran on 60 Vbeta and 13 Jbeta primers. Profiling relied on immunoSEQ multiplex PCR, and the TCRdb table lists in-frame clones only, not all of them. The repertoire has some 78,000 clones, approximately 80% of them found once; the top ten carry less than 40%. Donors were ostensibly healthy at sampling, although undocumented immune exposures were probable.

This chain joins TRBV27 and TRBJ2-3, with D perhaps TRBD2 (6 bases). The sequenced material came from PBMCs. The sequence came from a man aged 45-65 years in good health and CMV-seropositive. The CDR3 DNA reads TGTGCCAGTCGGCCCGGGAGCTCAGATACGCAGTATTTT. Protein: CASRPGSSDTQYF.